This TCR beta chain was sequenced during a study of blood T cell repertoires in COVID-19. The V gene's germline CDR1 is SGHTA and CDR2 FQGNSA. V was cut by 5 bases and J by 12 bases, with 23 bases left in between. The CDR3 runs to 15 residues. Repertoires were generated with immunoSEQ multiplex PCR, while TCRdb's copy carries only in-frame clones and drops some. Here the sample spans 250,000 to 300,000 clones, over 75% being singletons. Sample: peripheral blood. The receptor was isolated from a woman between 65 and 79 years old with COVID-19, enrolled during active disease. This chain joins TRBV7-2 and TRBJ2-1; perhaps TRBD2 as D (7 bases). CDR3 amino acids: CASSPRTRGDGMQFF. In DNA, the CDR3 is TGTGCCAGCAGCCCGCGGACTAGGGGGGACGGCATGCAGTTCTTC. Combining the CDR3 with reference TRBV7-2 and TRBJ2-1 gives the whole variable domain GAGVSQSPSNKVTEKGKDVELRCDPISGHTALYWYRQSLGQGLEFLIYFQGNSAPDKSGLPSDRFSAERTGGSVSTLTIQRTQQEDSAVYLCASSPRTRGDGMQFFGPGTRLTVL.